These 29 T cell receptor beta chains were sequenced from one sample in a study of monozygotic twins with inflammatory bowel disease. TCRdb reprocessed the 5' RACE reads, keeping one entry per CDR3 protein, no DNA. The sample includes around 410,000 distinct CDR3 sequences. The sample consisted of blood. The origin of the receptors is a human donor with ulcerative colitis or Crohn's disease, or a healthy co-twin of an affected twin (not recorded which).

The chain joins TRBV29-1 to TRBJ2-7; TCRdb lists TRBD1, though no DNA is available to test this call. In germline, CDR1 is SQVTM, CDR2 ANQGSEA. The CDR3 sequence is 16 residues long. CDR3 sequence reads: CSVAPSTGGSAYEQYF.

The V call is TRBV12-3 or TRBV12-4, the J call TRBJ1-3. The CDR3 totals 13 residues. CDR3 sequence reads: CASSFLDGGTIYF.

The chain employs TRBV7-3 and TRBJ1-2; there is no DNA to check the TCRdb D call of TRBD1. The CDR3 runs to 15 residues. CDR1 is SGHTA, CDR2 FQGTGA, per germline. CDR3 residues: CASSPSTGNHYGYTF.

CDR3 sequence reads: CASSYSAGLEQYF. V is TRBV6-5 and J is TRBJ2-7; TCRdb's assignment of TRBD2 cannot be checked, as there is no DNA. From germline, CDR1 is MNHEY and CDR2 SVGAGI. This CDR3 is built from 13 residues.

V and J are TRBV24-1 and TRBJ2-5; absent DNA, TCRdb's TRBD1 call cannot be checked. CDR1 KGHDR and CDR2 SFDVKD come from the germline V gene. The CDR3 has 16 residues. CDR3 sequence: CATSDVAQGGRETQYF.

The chain couples TRBV12-3 or TRBV12-4 to TRBJ2-7; TCRdb's D gene call, TRBD2, goes unchecked for lack of DNA. The CDR3 runs to 15 residues. This CDR3 is CASSSSARVREEQYF.

This chain connects TRBV6-2 or TRBV6-3 to TRBJ2-7. CDR1 and CDR2 from the germline V gene are MNHEY and SVGEGT. CDR3 length equals 14 residues. CDR3 in amino acids: CASSYRDYFYEQYF.

The chain is built from TRBV7-9 and TRBJ2-6; TCRdb picks TRBD2, but there is no DNA to check that call. Germline V gene lookup returns CDR1 SEHNR and CDR2 FQNEAQ (reference sequence). The CDR3 has 15 residues. The CDR3 here is CASSLVGPGANVLTF.

This rearrangement joins TRBV6-6 to TRBJ2-7. CDR3 length: 13 amino acids. Germline assignment: CDR1 MNHNY and CDR2 SVGAGI (reference sequence). CDR3 residues: CASSYSIEGEQYF.

The rearrangement links TRBV15 to TRBJ2-3; there is no DNA to check the TCRdb D call of TRBD1. The CDR3 consists of 19 residues. Germline V gene lookup returns CDR1 LNHNV and CDR2 YYDKDF (reference sequence). CDR3 sequence reads: CATRPGTGANLAREGTQYF.

The chain combines TRBV27 with TRBJ2-1; TCRdb's D call of TRBD2 is untestable without DNA. CDR3 length: 17 amino acids. In germline, CDR1 is MNHEY, CDR2 SMNVEV (reference sequence). CDR3 region: CASTTRSSGRAWDEQFF.

The chain combines TRBV30 with TRBJ2-7; the TCRdb D gene call, TRBD1, has no DNA to confirm it. CDR1 GTSNPN and CDR2 SVGIG come from the germline V gene (reference sequence). The CDR3 has 14 amino acids. The CDR3 loop is CAWTPGQRAYEQYF.

This chain uses TRBV20-1 with TRBJ1-2. The CDR3 length is 14 residues. Germline V lookup: CDR1 DFQATT, CDR2 SNEGSKA (reference sequence). The CDR3 reads CSARDLYGPGGYTF.

The genes are TRBV7-9 and TRBJ1-1; lacking DNA, the TRBD1 call made by TCRdb goes unchecked. Germline assignment: CDR1 SEHNR and CDR2 FQNEAQ (reference sequence). The CDR3 contains 15 residues. CDR3 sequence reads: CASSLGLAGRPEAFF.

The chain carries TRBV5-1 and TRBJ2-2; TCRdb indicates TRBD1, and absent DNA this call remains unverified. The germline CDR1 and CDR2 sequences are SGHRS and YFSETQ. The CDR3 sequence is 15 residues long. The CDR3 is CASSSTGGRTGELFF.

The chain couples TRBV20-1 to TRBJ1-1. The CDR3 contains 13 residues. Germline V gene lookup returns CDR1 DFQATT and CDR2 SNEGSKA (reference sequence). The CDR3 is CSARGGRSTEAFF.

The chain carries TRBV29-1 and TRBJ2-7. Per the germline V gene, CDR1 is SQVTM and CDR2 is ANQGSEA. This CDR3 comprises 14 residues. The CDR3 protein is CSVAAVGSSYEQYF.

This chain connects TRBV7-2 to TRBJ2-2. There are 14 residues in the CDR3. CDR1 and CDR2 from the germline V gene are SGHTA and FQGNSA. The CDR3 is CASSFAPNTGELFF.

The genes are TRBV7-6 and TRBJ2-5; TCRdb names TRBD1, which stays unverified in the absence of DNA. Looked up from germline, CDR1 is SGHVS and CDR2 is FNYEAQ. CDR3 length equals 14 residues. CDR3 sequence: CASSVTGGQETQYF.

The chain links TRBV4-3 to TRBJ1-5. The CDR3 extends over 13 amino acids. CDR1 is LGHNA, CDR2 YSLEER, per germline. The chain's CDR3 is CASSSQLGQPQHF.

The chain recombines TRBV7-9 with TRBJ1-4. The CDR3 runs to 14 residues. CDR1 and CDR2 (germline): SEHNR, FQNEAQ (reference sequence). CDR3 sequence reads: CASSSGSKDEKLFF.

V usage is TRBV7-2 and J usage is TRBJ1-1; TCRdb designates TRBD1, a call that cannot be tested without DNA. The CDR3 is 13 amino acids. Germline CDR1 and CDR2: SGHTA and FQGNSA. CDR3 sequence: CASIGTGRTEAFF.

The V gene is TRBV27, the J gene TRBJ1-1; TCRdb lists TRBD1, though no DNA is available to test this call. Germline lookup yields CDR1 MNHEY and CDR2 SMNVEV (reference sequence). The CDR3 runs 13 residues. CDR3 sequence reads: CASSSRQGVYAFF.

The genes are TRBV5-1 and TRBJ2-1; checking the TCRdb D call of TRBD1 is not possible without DNA. CDR3 length equals 15 residues. Germline CDR1 reads SGHRS; CDR2 reads YFSETQ. CDR3 residues: CASSPRTGGYNEQFF. Filled out from reference TRBV5-1 and TRBJ2-1, the complete variable domain reads KAGVTQTPRYLIKTRGQQVTLSCSPISGHRSVSWYQQTPGQGLQFLFEYFSETQRNKGNFPGRFSGRQFSNSRSEMNVSTLELGDSALYLCASSPRTGGYNEQFFGPGTRLTVL.

The V call is TRBV4-1, the J call TRBJ2-5; the D gene TCRdb calls, TRBD2, cannot be checked with no DNA. The CDR3 loop spans 14 amino acids. Germline V gene data show CDR1 as MGHRA and CDR2 as YSYEKL. The CDR3 loop is CASRGTSGGETQYF.

CDR3 in amino acids: CASSYSKVDREAGNTIYF. This chain links TRBV6-5 with TRBJ1-3; TCRdb names TRBD1, which stays unverified in the absence of DNA. CDR1 is MNHEY and CDR2 is SVGAGI in the germline V gene. The CDR3 covers 18 residues.

The CDR3: CASSLGPGQGSYEQYF. V and J are TRBV5-1 and TRBJ2-7; TCRdb calls TRBD1, which cannot be checked without DNA. Germline loops: CDR1 SGHRS, CDR2 YFSETQ. The CDR3 has 16 amino acids.

The V and J genes are TRBV7-2 and TRBJ1-4; checking the TCRdb D call of TRBD1 is not possible without DNA. The CDR3 runs 15 residues. The germline V gene has CDR1 SGHTA and CDR2 FQGNSA. CDR3 sequence reads: CASSSRFGTNEKLFF. Looking up the rest from reference TRBV7-2 and TRBJ1-4 gives the full variable domain: GAGVSQSPSNKVTEKGKDVELRCDPISGHTALYWYRQSLGQGLEFLIYFQGNSAPDKSGLPSDRFSAERTGGSVSTLTIQRTQQEDSAVYLCASSSRFGTNEKLFFGSGTQLSVL.

This chain links TRBV25-1 with TRBJ2-5; without DNA, the TCRdb call of TRBD2 cannot be checked. Germline-derived CDR1 and CDR2 are MGHDK and SYGVNS. The CDR3 covers 15 residues. CDR3 amino acids: CASSPPGGAEETQYF.